The 2 T cell receptor beta chains presented below share a single source sample, sequenced in a study of blood T cell repertoires in COVID-19. Clones were read by immunoSEQ multiplex PCR, and TCRdb kept only the in-frame ones, dropping some. The table lists a few hundred thousand clones, over 80% of them singletons. The sequencing input was PBMCs or T cells enriched from blood (not recorded which). The receptors come from a woman aged 40 to 49 who had been exposed to COVID-19.

The V gene is TRBV7-2, the J gene TRBJ2-7, with a possible D match to TRBD2 (5 bases). CDR1 is SGHTA and CDR2 is FQGNSA in the germline V gene. CDR3 length: 14 residues. Trimming took 6 bases from V and 5 from J, leaving 17 bases between them. In nucleotides, the CDR3 is TGTGCCAGCAGATCCGTGGGAGAGGTTGACGAGCAGTACGTC. Encoded protein: CASRSVGEVDEQYV.

DNA of the CDR3: TGTGCCTGGAGTTCGGGGATCACTGAAGCTTTCTTT. Its protein product is CAWSSGITEAFF. The chain is built from TRBV30 and TRBJ1-1; the D is unclear. CDR1 and CDR2 (germline): GTSNPN, SVGIG (reference sequence). The V end was cut by 2 bases, the J end by 4 bases, with 8 bases between. CDR3 length equals 12 residues.